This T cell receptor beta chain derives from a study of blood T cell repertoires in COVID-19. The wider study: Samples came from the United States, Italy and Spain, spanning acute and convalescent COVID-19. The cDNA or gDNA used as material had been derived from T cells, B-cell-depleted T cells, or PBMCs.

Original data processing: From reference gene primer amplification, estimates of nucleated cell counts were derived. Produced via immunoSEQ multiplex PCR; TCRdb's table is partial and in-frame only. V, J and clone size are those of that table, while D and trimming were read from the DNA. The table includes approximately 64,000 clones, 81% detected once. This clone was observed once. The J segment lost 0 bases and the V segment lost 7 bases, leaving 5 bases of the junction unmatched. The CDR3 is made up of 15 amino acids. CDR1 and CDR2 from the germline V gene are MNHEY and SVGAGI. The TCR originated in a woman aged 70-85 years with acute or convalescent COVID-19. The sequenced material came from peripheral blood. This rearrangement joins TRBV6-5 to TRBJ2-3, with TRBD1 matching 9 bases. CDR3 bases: TGTGCCAGCAAAGTAGGGACAGGGAGCACAGATACGCAGTATTTT. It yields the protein CASKVGTGSTDTQYF.